The next 17 T cell receptor beta chains were all read from a single sample in a study of metastatic and nonmetastatic thyroid tumors. None of the patients had undergone any treatment ahead of thyroid surgery. MiXCR was used by TCRdb to re-call the PCR reads. The table shows roughly 75,000 clones, with around 12% occurring only once. Sequencing was performed on tumor tissue. These receptors were collected from a female donor with papillary thyroid cancer or a benign thyroid nodule (not recorded which). Some clones in this sample may be carry-over from other donors' samples.

In this sample, this clone is medium-sized. This rearrangement joins TRBV19 to TRBJ1-3; 12 nucleotides agree with TRBD1. The CDR3 runs 18 residues. Germline V gene lookup returns CDR1 LNHDA and CDR2 SQIVND (reference sequence). J was trimmed by 4 bases and V by 5 bases; bases with no gene match: 12. CDR3 in amino acids: CASSVGTGGEDYGNTIYF. CDR3 nucleotides: TGTGCCAGTAGTGTGGGGACAGGGGGCGAGGATTACGGAAACACCATATATTTT.

This clone was observed many times. J is TRBJ2-7 and V is TRBV10-3, with TRBD1 identical over 10 bases. CDR3 size: 16 residues. Per the germline V gene, CDR1 is ENHRY and CDR2 is SYGVKD. J gave up 3 bases and V 8 bases, and 13 bases lay outside the gene matches. For the CDR3, the DNA is TGTGCCATCGGATTTCTCTCGGGACAGGGGAACTACGAGCAGTACTTC. Translating it yields CAIGFLSGQGNYEQYF.

Concerning this clone: At one boundary the junction diverges from the germline segment, which might be a read error. The rearrangement joins TRBV5-1 to TRBJ2-1; 8 bases fit TRBD1. The CDR3 contains 14 residues. Per germline, CDR1 SGHRS and CDR2 YFSETQ. CDR3 sequence (DNA): TGCGCCAGCAGCTCCACGGGACAGGAAAATGAGCAGTTATTC. Protein sequence: CASSSTGQENEQLF.

A few counts support this clone. This chain connects TRBV2 to TRBJ2-5; D possibly corresponds to TRBD2 (6 bases). The germline CDR1 and CDR2 sequences are SNHLY and FYNNEI. The V end was cut by 5 bases, the J end by 2 bases, with 24 bases between. This CDR3 comprises 18 residues. CDR3 coding DNA: TGTGCCAGCAGTAAACTAGCCCTTAGCTCTTTTTTACAAGAGACCCAGTACTTC. This gives the protein CASSKLALSSFLQETQYF.

This clone came up many times. For the CDR3, the DNA is TGTGCCAGCAGCTTTCAAGACCTGGGGGAGACCCAGTACTTC. Protein: CASSFQDLGETQYF. V gene TRBV3-1 combines with J gene TRBJ2-5; D gene uncertain. Trimming cost V 5 bases and J 5 bases, with 15 bases left between them. The length of the CDR3 is 14 residues. Germline V gene data show CDR1 as LGHDT and CDR2 as YNNKEL (reference sequence).

There are a few counts of this clone. A much larger clone lies one base from this, so it may be a read error. The chain uses TRBV15 and TRBJ1-3; no clear D gene. Germline V gene lookup returns CDR1 LNHNV and CDR2 YYDKDF (reference sequence). V was trimmed by 0 bases and J by 9 bases, leaving 15 bases between them. The CDR3 has 15 amino acids. The DNA for the CDR3 is TGTGCCACCAGCAGAGATCAGTTCATGGGTGGCACCATATATTTT. Encoded protein: CATSRDQFMGGTIYF.

This clone was picked up many times. The chain links TRBV11-3 to TRBJ2-7, with TRBD1 identical over 7 bases. The CDR3 contains 15 residues. Losses at the gene ends were 5 bases for V and 2 bases for J; bases not matched to a gene: 9. Germline V lookup: CDR1 SGHNT, CDR2 YENEEA. The CDR3 region is CASSPGQDETYEQYF. Here the CDR3 DNA reads TGTGCCAGCAGCCCAGGACAGGATGAGACCTACGAGCAGTACTTC.

This clone was detected many times. This sequence joins TRBV6-1 and TRBJ2-2; no reliable D call. Trimming shortened V by 7 bases and J by 3 bases, and 12 bases separated the two germline ends. This CDR3 has 14 residues. Looked up from germline, CDR1 is MNHNS and CDR2 is SASEGT. CDR3 in amino acids: CASTHRADTGELFF. The CDR3 DNA is TGTGCCAGCACCCATCGGGCGGACACCGGGGAGCTGTTTTTT.

This clone appeared once. At one end, the junction sequence differs from germline, possibly due to a read error. CDR3 bases: TGCAGTGCTAGAGAAAACTTATCTCTTTACAATGATCAGTTCTTC. Translation gives CSARENLSLYNDQFF. The chain carries TRBV20-1 and TRBJ2-1; the D is unclear. The germline CDR1 and CDR2 sequences are DFQATT and SNEGSKA (reference sequence). The CDR3 runs to 15 residues.

A word on this clone: Mismatch with germline at one junction end may stem from a read error. The CDR3 DNA is TGTGCCATCAGCCCGGGGGGACTAGCTCCCTACAATGAGCAGTTCTTC. As protein: CAISPGGLAPYNEQFF. The chain joins TRBV4-2 to TRBJ2-1; 9 bases fit TRBD2. This CDR3 spans 16 amino acids. CDR1 LGHNA and CDR2 YNFKEQ come from the germline V gene.

This clone was found many times. This sample also contains other DNA sequences that code for the same CDR3. V and J are TRBV14 and TRBJ2-7; D may be TRBD1 (6 bases). V dropped 4 bases and J dropped 1 base, with 14 bases sitting between them. The length of the CDR3 is 15 residues. CDR1 and CDR2 from the germline V gene are SGHDN and FVKESK. The CDR3 nucleotides are TGTGCCAGCAGCCTTAGAGGGGGACCTTCCTACGAGCAGTACTTC. Protein product: CASSLRGGPSYEQYF.

This clone was observed many times. V and J are TRBV27 and TRBJ1-1, with TRBD1 as a possible D gene (5 bases). This CDR3 has 15 amino acids. Germline loops: CDR1 MNHEY, CDR2 SMNVEV (reference sequence). V was pared by 4 bases and J by 4 bases, with 16 bases between. The CDR3 spells CASSWGRDGGTEAFF. For the CDR3, the DNA is TGTGCCAGCAGTTGGGGCCGGGATGGGGGCACTGAAGCTTTCTTT.

Note on this clone: A clone one base away is much larger, so this may be a read error. The rearrangement joins TRBV7-9 to TRBJ2-1; tentatively, D is TRBD1 or TRBD2 (6 bases each). This CDR3 region has 14 residues. V gave up 1 base and J gave up 6 bases, with 10 bases separating them. Looked up from germline, CDR1 is SEHNR and CDR2 is FQNEAQ (reference sequence). For the CDR3, the DNA is TGTGCCAGCAGCTTAGGGGGGGCCTGCAATGAGCAGTTCTTC. Amino acid sequence: CASSLGGACNEQFF.

Notes on this clone: Within the sample, other DNA sequences also encode this same CDR3. This chain connects TRBV12-3 or TRBV12-4 to TRBJ2-5, with D hard to call. The V gene lost 5 bases and the J gene lost 2 bases, with 15 bases spanning the gap. The length of the CDR3 is 15 residues. CDR3 bases: TGTGCCAGCAGTCCCCTTCGGAGTGGGCAAGAGACCCAGTACTTC. Its protein is CASSPLRSGQETQYF.

This clone was counted ten times or more. The chain links TRBV19 to TRBJ2-3; TRBD2 matches at 7 bases. Germline loops: CDR1 LNHDA, CDR2 SQIVND (reference sequence). V gave up 6 bases and J gave up 5 bases; unmatched junction bases: 11. CDR3 size: 15 residues. The CDR3 DNA reads TGTGCCAGTAGAGACGCGGGAGTGAGTGGAGATACGCAGTATTTT. Its translation: CASRDAGVSGDTQYF.

For this clone: A much larger clone sits a single nucleotide away, making a read error possible. The V and J genes are TRBV18 and TRBJ1-1; a weak D match, TRBD1 (5 bases). The V end lost 2 bases, the J end lost 7 bases, and 11 bases lay between the germline ends. Germline lookup yields CDR1 KGHSH and CDR2 LQKENI. This CDR3 region has 13 residues. The CDR3 reads CASSPGGDIEAFF. The CDR3 DNA sequence: TGTGCCAGCTCACCAGGGGGAGACATTGAAGCTTTCTTT. The full variable domain, completed using reference TRBV18 and TRBJ1-1, is NAGVMQNPRHLVRRRGQEARLRCSPMKGHSHVYWYRQLPEEGLKFMVYLQKENIIDESGMPKERFSAEFPKEGPSILRIQQVVRGDSAAYFCASSPGGDIEAFFGQGTRLTVV.

The chain recombines TRBV28 with TRBJ2-7; possibly TRBD1 for D (6 bases). Germline V CDR1 and CDR2: MDHEN, SYDVKM. The CDR3 length is 14 residues. The germline V and J ends were trimmed by 6 bases and 2 bases, with 14 bases remaining between them. The chain's CDR3 is CASRRTGQPYEQYF. Here the CDR3 DNA reads TGTGCCAGCAGGAGAACAGGGCAGCCCTACGAGCAGTACTTC.